The T cell receptor (beta chain) under discussion was sequenced for a study of blood T cell repertoires in COVID-19 (dated by TCRdb to 2020 to 2021). About the study as a whole: The collaborator samples originated in the United States, Italy and Spain and spanned the acute and convalescent phases of COVID-19. The material from the prospective study consisted of cDNA or gDNA derived from T cells, B-cell-depleted T cells, or PBMCs. The dataset comprised deeply sampled blood TCRbeta repertoires from subjects exposed to, actively infected with, or recovered from COVID-19. A freely available public database, intended as a resource for researchers studying the immune response to SARS-CoV-2, is where the repertoires were released. The samples were drawn from two sources: the first 160 participants of the ongoing ImmuneRACE study, and fewer than 1,500 subjects contributed by 6 global collaborators. A de-identified subject ID, COVID-19 status, age in years and sex were almost always included in the sample metadata. Where available, HLA class I and class II types were obtained from metadata supplied by the sample provider rather than from assay-based typing. Overall study results and their limits: The quantity of clinical and demographic metadata differed by source and by participant and was supplied without curation.

The immunoSEQ Assay, a bias-controlled multiplex PCR, was used to amplify TCRbeta CDR3 regions from genomic DNA. The original pipeline was this. Within the assay, amplification of reference gene primers was used to estimate how many nucleated cells each sample contained. To quantify the absolute abundance of each unique TCRbeta CDR3 rearrangement, sequence reads were collapsed and filtered. For each sample, productive Simpson clonality was calculated as the square root of Simpson's diversity index across productive rearrangements. TCRdb stores this immuneACCESS table with in-frame sequences only. Part of the clones is absent; in the studies checked, under half of the shortfall reflects unresolved V genes, and no reason is known for the rest. V and J calls and clone size are those listed in that table; D and trimming were worked out from the DNA. This sample has around 700,000 clones in its table, and 85% to 90% of those were observed once. 0.2% to 0.3% of the sample comes from the top ten.

Whole blood was collected in K2EDTA tubes by collaborating institutions according to the institutions' own protocols. Collaborator samples were shipped for TCRbeta analysis as frozen whole blood, isolated PBMCs, or DNA extracted from either sample type. Of note for this clone: What this receptor recognizes is not known. Base qualities are not recorded, but no much larger clone differs from it by a single base.

Sequenced sample: peripheral blood. This receptor was obtained from a woman younger than 30 with acute or convalescent COVID-19.

The CDR3 in this case is CASSQPKWGGNEAFF. The DNA is as follows: TGTGCCAGCAGCCAACCCAAGTGGGGAGGCAACGAAGCTTTCTTT. The sequence is built from TRBV3-1 (or the pseudogene TRBV3-2) and TRBJ1-1, with no D gene named confidently. The CDR3 starts with the cysteine, ends with the phenylalanine, and has 15 residues. The sequence is cut down to CDR3 DNA, 45 bases in frame from base 1. Looking up the germline V gene (reference sequence) yields CDR1 LGHDT and CDR2 YNNKEL. Trimming at the junction amounts to 2 bases on V and 8 bases on J, and the germline ends lie 18 bases apart.